The TCR beta chain under discussion was sequenced for a study of OX40 agonist ivuxolimab in advanced cancers. Study details: Intravenous ivuxolimab was administered to patients every 2 weeks at 0.01 to 10 mg/kg.

Data came from immunoSEQ multiplex PCR; TCRdb stores just in-frame clones and leaves some out. This sample has tens of thousands of clones; 88% occur once, and the top ten carry 38%. The CDR3 length is 15 residues. V lost 1 base and J 5 bases, leaving 15 bases between the germline ends. Germline CDR1 is SGHRS and CDR2 is YFSETQ. Samples were taken at baseline and on day 1 of cycles 4 and 7. The receptor was isolated from an adult with an advanced solid tumor such as melanoma, head and neck, liver or kidney cancer. The V gene is TRBV5-1, the J gene TRBJ1-1, with unresolved D. The material sequenced was CD4+ or CD8+ T cells sorted from blood, taken in a trial of the OX40 agonist ivuxolimab. The CDR3 DNA reads TGCGCCAGCAGCTTGATTACAGTAGAACAAACTGAAGCTTTCTTT. Translated: CASSLITVEQTEAFF.